One and the same sample provided the 13 T cell receptor beta chains below, sequenced in a study of neurological immune-mediated disorders. One entry per CDR3 protein, called by TCRdb with MiXCR from the 5' RACE reads. The profile shows around 50,000 distinct CDR3 sequences, approximately 4% of them singletons. The specimen sequenced was PBMCs. These receptor sequences come from a woman younger than 45 with multiple sclerosis.

This clonotype was picked up many times. The chain uses TRBV5-1 and TRBJ1-2, with TRBD1 matching over 7 bases. This CDR3 spans 15 amino acids. CDR1 is SGHRS and CDR2 is YFSETQ in the germline V gene. V was clipped by 0 bases and J by 7 bases; unmatched bases: 9. In nucleotides, the CDR3 is TGCGCCAGCAGCTTGGCTCAGGGGGGACTTGGTGGCTACACCTTC. As protein: CASSLAQGGLGGYTF.

This clonotype has at least ten counts. The chain is built from TRBV4-2 and TRBJ2-5, with D possibly TRBD2 on 5 matching bases. CDR1 and CDR2 from the germline V gene are LGHNA and YNFKEQ. Trimming removed 0 bases from V and 9 bases from J, with 14 bases in between. CDR3 length: 14 amino acids. This CDR3 is CASSQDRGSRAQYF. In DNA, the CDR3 is TGTGCCAGCAGCCAAGATCGGGGTAGTCGGGCCCAGTACTTC.

There are many counts of this clonotype. V and J are TRBV5-5 and TRBJ2-3; the D gene is possibly TRBD2 (7 bases). CDR1 is SGHKS and CDR2 is YYEKEE in the germline V gene (reference sequence). Trimming took off 4 bases at V and 6 bases at J, with 12 bases between the two ends. The CDR3 is 13 residues long. Here the CDR3 DNA reads TGTGCCAGCAGCAGGGGGACTACGGATACGCAGTATTTT. Protein: CASSRGTTDTQYF.

This clonotype has only a few counts. This chain connects TRBV5-5 to TRBJ1-6, with D possibly matching TRBD1 (6 bases). The V gene's germline CDR1 is SGHKS and CDR2 YYEKEE (reference sequence). The CDR3 is made up of 16 amino acids. The V gene lost 3 bases and the J gene lost 8 bases, with 18 bases spanning the gap. The CDR3 here is CASSSLDRRWDSPLHF. CDR3 bases: TGTGCCAGCAGCTCCCTCGACAGGCGATGGGATTCACCCCTCCACTTT.

This clonotype was counted many times. The V call is TRBV5-1, the J call TRBJ2-2; 8 bases are shared with TRBD2. V was clipped by 1 base and J by 1 base; unmatched bases: 3. CDR1 and CDR2 (germline): SGHRS, YFSETQ. The CDR3 extends over 16 amino acids. Here the CDR3 reads CASSLRLAGNTGELFF. DNA of the CDR3: TGCGCCAGCAGCTTGAGGCTAGCGGGGAACACCGGGGAGCTGTTTTTT.

In this sample, this clonotype turned up many times. The V gene is TRBV13, the J gene TRBJ2-5; D gene unclear. The CDR3 totals 13 residues. The V gene's germline CDR1 is PRHDT and CDR2 FYEKMQ (reference sequence). V was trimmed by 1 base and J by 1 base, leaving 4 bases between them. The CDR3 bases are TGTGCCAGCAGCTTAGCGGCCCAAGAGACCCAGTACTTC. This translates into CASSLAAQETQYF.

The V gene is TRBV19, the J gene TRBJ2-1; TRBD1 or TRBD2 may be the D gene (6 bases each). This CDR3 has 11 residues. Trimming cost V 7 bases and J 10 bases, with 11 bases left between them. Germline V gives CDR1 LNHDA, CDR2 SQIVND (reference sequence). The CDR3 nucleotides read TGTGCCAGTATGGGGGGCTGGGAGCAGTTCTTC. This codes for CASMGGWEQFF.

This clonotype was seen repeatedly, ten times or more. The CDR3 reads CSVSAVEETQYF. The CDR3 DNA reads as TGCAGCGTTTCGGCAGTCGAAGAGACCCAGTACTTC. The chain recombines TRBV29-1 with TRBJ2-5; D not resolved. CDR1 SQVTM and CDR2 ANQGSEA come from the germline V gene. Between the trimmed V and J ends, which lost 5 bases and 3 bases, there was a span of 10 bases. The CDR3 has 12 residues.

This chain links TRBV6-5 with TRBJ2-7; weak D call: TRBD2 (6 bases). Per the germline V gene, CDR1 is MNHEY and CDR2 is SVGAGI. The V end lost 0 bases, the J end lost 7 bases, and 13 bases lay between the germline ends. The CDR3 sequence is 14 residues long. Here the CDR3 reads CASSYSSGSREQYF. The CDR3, as DNA: TGTGCCAGCAGTTACTCCTCCGGGAGTAGAGAGCAGTACTTC.

This clonotype was recorded many times. This rearrangement joins TRBV20-1 to TRBJ2-5, with 7 bases aligning to TRBD1. CDR1 and CDR2 (germline): DFQATT, SNEGSKA (reference sequence). Germline trimming cut 7 bases from V and 5 bases from J; bases unmatched to any gene: 1. The CDR3 totals 10 residues. CDR3 residues: CSVRGETQYF. The CDR3 DNA follows: TGCAGTGTCAGGGGGGAGACCCAGTACTTC.

This clonotype was counted ten times or more. The rearrangement uses TRBV5-1 and TRBJ2-7, with unresolved D. Germline CDR1 SGHRS, CDR2 YFSETQ. V dropped 1 base and J dropped 6 bases, with 14 bases sitting between them. The CDR3 has 14 residues. The CDR3 DNA reads TGCGCCAGCAGCTTGAGGGCTGAGCCGGGCGAGCAGTACTTC. It codes for CASSLRAEPGEQYF.

This clonotype was observed many times. V and J are TRBV4-3 and TRBJ1-1; maybe TRBD1 (6 bases). This CDR3 comprises 17 residues. The germline gives CDR1 LGHNA, CDR2 YSLEER. Between the trimmed V and J ends, which lost 5 bases and 1 base, there was a span of 20 bases. CDR3 region: CASSYTALQGPNTEAFF. CDR3 DNA: TGCGCCAGCAGCTACACGGCATTACAGGGCCCGAACACTGAAGCTTTCTTT.

This clonotype was seen repeatedly, ten times or more. The rearrangement uses TRBV29-1 and TRBJ2-3; 11 bases fit TRBD2. Germline V lookup: CDR1 SQVTM, CDR2 ANQGSEA. The CDR3 extends over 14 amino acids. The V gene end was trimmed by 6 bases and the J gene end by 3 bases; junction bases not matched to a gene: 5. In DNA, the CDR3 is TGCAGCGTAGATAGCGGGAGGGGTACAGATACGCAGTATTTT. It codes for CSVDSGRGTDTQYF.